A selection of T cell receptor beta chains follows, all from one sample in a study of T cells in localized non-small cell lung cancer. The protocol was immunoSEQ multiplex PCR, while the TCRdb copy is restricted to in-frame clones and leaves out a portion. The table shows roughly 1,500 clones, with approximately 24% occurring only once. Sequenced material: lung tumor tissue, taken before any cancer treatment. The receptors originated from a woman aged 35 to 70 with stage III lung adenocarcinoma. Each CDR3 is given with its conserved first and last residue. A D gene is named only where the DNA matches it firmly. The size of a clone is reported for some rows only, either as once, few or many, or as a class for expanded clones.

cdr3_nt cdr3_aa d_call clone_size j_call v_call
TGTGCCAGTAGGCCCGGGTTTCGGGCTCATGAAAAACTGTTTTTT CASRPGFRAHEKLFF NA few TRBJ1-4 TRBV19
TGTGCCAGCTCACCACCGAGTTCCAGCACTGAAGCTTTCTTT CASSPPSSSTEAFF NA large TRBJ1-1 TRBV18
TGTGCCAGCAGCCAAGTGGGGGGGGGCGATGAGCAGTTCTTC CASSQVGGGDEQFF NA NA TRBJ2-1 TRBV14
TGTGCCAGCAGCCCAAAGGCCACACCTACGAACACTGAAGCTTTCTTT CASSPKATPTNTEAFF NA medium-sized TRBJ1-1 TRBV9
TGTGCCAGCTCACTCCGGGACAGCCTACCTGAAAAACTGTTTTTT CASSLRDSLPEKLFF TRBD1 few TRBJ1-4 TRBV18
TGTGCCAGCAGCAAAACTAGCGGGAGGGGGAATGAGCAGTTCTTC CASSKTSGRGNEQFF TRBD2 few TRBJ2-1 TRBV6-8
TGTGCCAGCTCACCCCGGACAGCCTCTGGCTACACCTTC CASSPRTASGYTF NA few TRBJ1-2 TRBV18
TGTGCCAGCAGGGAACACCTCTCTGGAAACACCATATATTTT CASREHLSGNTIYF NA few TRBJ1-3 TRBV2
TGTGCCAGCAGTTACGGGGCAGGAACCCCGGGACTGTTTTTT CASSYGAGTPGLFF NA few TRBJ1-4 TRBV6-8
TGCAGCGTTGCCCTTCGGGACACTGAAGCTTTCTTT CSVALRDTEAFF NA NA TRBJ1-1 TRBV29-1
TGTGCCAGCAGCCCTCGTAGCAGGGGAGGCTATGGCTACACCTTC CASSPRSRGGYGYTF NA few TRBJ1-2 TRBV6-8
TGTGCCAGCAGCTTCGGGCCGATCTACGAGCAGTACTTC CASSFGPIYEQYF NA few TRBJ2-7 TRBV7-8